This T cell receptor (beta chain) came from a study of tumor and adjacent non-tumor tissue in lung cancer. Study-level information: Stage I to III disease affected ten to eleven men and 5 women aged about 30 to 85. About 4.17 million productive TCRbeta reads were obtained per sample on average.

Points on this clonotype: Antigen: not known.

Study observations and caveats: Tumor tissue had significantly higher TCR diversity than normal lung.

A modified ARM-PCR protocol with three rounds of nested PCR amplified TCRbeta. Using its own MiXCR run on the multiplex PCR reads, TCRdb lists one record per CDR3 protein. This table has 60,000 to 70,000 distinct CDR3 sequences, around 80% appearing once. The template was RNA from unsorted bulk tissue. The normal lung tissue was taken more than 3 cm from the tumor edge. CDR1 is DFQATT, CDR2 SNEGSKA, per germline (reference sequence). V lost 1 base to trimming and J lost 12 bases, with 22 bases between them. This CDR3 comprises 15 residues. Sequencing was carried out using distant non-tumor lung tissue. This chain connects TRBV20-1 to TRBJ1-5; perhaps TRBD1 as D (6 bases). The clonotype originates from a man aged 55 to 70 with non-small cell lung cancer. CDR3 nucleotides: TGCAGTGCTAGAGCGGAAGGGGGAGGGGTATCGCACCAGCATTTT. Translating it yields CSARAEGGGVSHQHF.